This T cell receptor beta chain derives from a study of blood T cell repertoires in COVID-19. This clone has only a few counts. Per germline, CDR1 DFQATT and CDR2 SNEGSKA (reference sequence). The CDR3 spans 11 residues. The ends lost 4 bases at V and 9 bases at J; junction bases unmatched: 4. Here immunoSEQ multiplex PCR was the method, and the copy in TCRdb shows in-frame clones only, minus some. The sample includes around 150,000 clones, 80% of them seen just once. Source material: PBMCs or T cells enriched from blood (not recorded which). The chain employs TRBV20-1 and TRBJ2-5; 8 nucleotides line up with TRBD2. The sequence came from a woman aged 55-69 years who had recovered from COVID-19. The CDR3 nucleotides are TGCAGTGCTACGCCGGGGGGGGCCCAGTACTTC. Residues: CSATPGGAQYF.